This T cell receptor beta chain was observed in a study of PD-1 blockade in classical Hodgkin lymphoma. Study-level points and caveats: Partial responders and progressors had significantly lower baseline TCR diversity. Compared with healthy donors, newly diagnosed patients reportedly showed lower baseline TCR diversity. Later analyses included only patients treated at least 1 year post-ASCT. Reasons behind the repertoire differences stay unclear, perhaps disease activity or earlier therapy.

Of note for this clone: What it binds is unknown.

Stated time point: cycle 4 day 1 (C4D1), after 5 to 7 weeks of nivolumab. Every patient was affected by relapse after autologous stem cell transplantation, while exposure to brentuximab vedotin was not uniform. Sequencing used immunoSEQ multiplex PCR; TCRdb keeps in-frame clones, though not all of them. The sample contains roughly 56,000 clones, about 85% of which appear only once. Germline values: CDR1 SEHNR, CDR2 FQNEAQ (reference sequence). This CDR3 spans 15 amino acids. V lost 1 base and J lost 3, with 12 bases in between. The TCR sequence derives from a human donor with classical Hodgkin lymphoma. The starting material was peripheral blood mononuclear cells (PBMCs), obtained before the fourth cycle of nivolumab. This chain uses TRBV7-9 with TRBJ1-2; possibly TRBD1 for D (6 bases). CDR3 sequence: CASSLEKGVDYGYTF. In DNA, the CDR3 is TGTGCCAGCAGCTTAGAAAAGGGGGTTGACTATGGCTACACCTTC. The full variable domain, rest sourced from reference TRBV7-9 and TRBJ1-2, is DTGVSQNPRHKITKRGQNVTFRCDPISEHNRLYWYRQTLGQGPEFLTYFQNEAQLEKSRLLSDRFSAERPKGSFSTLEIQRTEQGDSAMYLCASSLEKGVDYGYTFGSGTRLTVV.